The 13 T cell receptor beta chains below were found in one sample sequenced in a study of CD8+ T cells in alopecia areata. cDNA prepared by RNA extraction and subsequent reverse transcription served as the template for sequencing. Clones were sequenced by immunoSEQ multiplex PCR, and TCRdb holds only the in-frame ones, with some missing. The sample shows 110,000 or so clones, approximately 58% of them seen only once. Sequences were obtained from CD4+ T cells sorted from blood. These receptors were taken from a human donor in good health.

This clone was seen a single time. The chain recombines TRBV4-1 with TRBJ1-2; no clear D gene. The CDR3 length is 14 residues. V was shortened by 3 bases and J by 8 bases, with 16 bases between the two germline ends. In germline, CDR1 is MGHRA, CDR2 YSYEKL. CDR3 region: CASSHHATGYGYTF. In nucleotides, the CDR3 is TGCGCCAGCAGCCACCATGCGACCGGGTACGGCTACACCTTC.

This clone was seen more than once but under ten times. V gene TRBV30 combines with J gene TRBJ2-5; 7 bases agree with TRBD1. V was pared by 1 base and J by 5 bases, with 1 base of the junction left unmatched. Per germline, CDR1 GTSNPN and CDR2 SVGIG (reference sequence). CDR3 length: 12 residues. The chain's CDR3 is CAWSEQGETQYF. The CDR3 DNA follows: TGTGCCTGGAGTGAACAGGGGGAGACCCAGTACTTC.

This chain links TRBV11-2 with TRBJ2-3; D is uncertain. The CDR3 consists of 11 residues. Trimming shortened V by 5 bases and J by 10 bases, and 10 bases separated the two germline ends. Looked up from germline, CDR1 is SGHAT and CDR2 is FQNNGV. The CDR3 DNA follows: TGTGCCAGCAGCCTCCTGGATCCGCAGTATTTT. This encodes CASSLLDPQYF. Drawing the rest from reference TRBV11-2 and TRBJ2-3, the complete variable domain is EAGVAQSPRYKIIEKRQSVAFWCNPISGHATLYWYQQILGQGPKLLIQFQNNGVVDDSQLPKDRFSAERLKGVDSTLKIQPAKLEDSAVYLCASSLLDPQYFGPGTRLTVL.

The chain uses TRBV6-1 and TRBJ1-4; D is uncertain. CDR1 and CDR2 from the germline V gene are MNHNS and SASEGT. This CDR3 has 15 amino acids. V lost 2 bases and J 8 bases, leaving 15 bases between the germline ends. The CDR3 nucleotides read TGTGCCAGCAGTGAATGGGAGGGCGCCTACGAAAAACTGTTTTTT. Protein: CASSEWEGAYEKLFF.

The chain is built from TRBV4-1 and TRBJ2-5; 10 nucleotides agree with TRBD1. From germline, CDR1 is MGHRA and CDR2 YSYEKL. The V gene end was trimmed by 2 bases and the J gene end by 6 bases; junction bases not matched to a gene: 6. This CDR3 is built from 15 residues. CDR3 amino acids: CASSQPRTGGQTQYF. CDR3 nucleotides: TGCGCCAGCAGCCAACCCCGGACAGGGGGGCAGACCCAGTACTTC.

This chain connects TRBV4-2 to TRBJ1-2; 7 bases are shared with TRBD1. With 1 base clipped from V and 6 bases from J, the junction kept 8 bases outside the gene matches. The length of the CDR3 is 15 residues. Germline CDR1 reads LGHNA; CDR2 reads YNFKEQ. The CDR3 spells CASSQGEGGMDGYTF. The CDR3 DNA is TGTGCCAGCAGCCAAGGGGAAGGGGGCATGGATGGCTACACCTTC.

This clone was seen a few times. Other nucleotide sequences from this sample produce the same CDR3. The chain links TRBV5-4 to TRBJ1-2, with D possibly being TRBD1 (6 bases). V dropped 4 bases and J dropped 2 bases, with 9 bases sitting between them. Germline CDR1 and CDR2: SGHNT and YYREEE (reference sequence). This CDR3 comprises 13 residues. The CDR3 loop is CASSPDRNYGYTF. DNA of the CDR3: TGTGCCAGCAGCCCCGACAGGAACTATGGCTACACCTTC.

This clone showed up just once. CDR3: CASSSGQVGGYTF. The CDR3 DNA reads TGTGCCAGCAGCAGTGGACAGGTCGGCGGCTACACCTTC. The chain couples TRBV9 to TRBJ1-2; 7 bases align to TRBD1. The CDR3 contains 13 residues. Per germline, CDR1 SGDLS and CDR2 YYNGEE. J was trimmed by 8 bases and V by 4 bases; bases with no gene match: 8.

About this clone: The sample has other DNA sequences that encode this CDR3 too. The CDR3 sequence is CSVGSYEQYF. Here the CDR3 DNA reads TGCAGCGTTGGGTCCTACGAGCAGTACTTC. The chain joins TRBV29-1 to TRBJ2-7; D remains ambiguous. V lost 4 bases and J 1 base, leaving 2 bases between the germline ends. The CDR3 has 10 amino acids. The germline gives CDR1 SQVTM, CDR2 ANQGSEA.

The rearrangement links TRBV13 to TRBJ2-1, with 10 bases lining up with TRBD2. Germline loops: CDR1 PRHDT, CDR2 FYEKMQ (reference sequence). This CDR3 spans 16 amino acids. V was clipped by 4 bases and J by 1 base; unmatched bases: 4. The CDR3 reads CASSSILAGSYNEQFF. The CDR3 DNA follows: TGTGCCAGCAGCTCTATACTAGCGGGGTCCTACAATGAGCAGTTCTTC.

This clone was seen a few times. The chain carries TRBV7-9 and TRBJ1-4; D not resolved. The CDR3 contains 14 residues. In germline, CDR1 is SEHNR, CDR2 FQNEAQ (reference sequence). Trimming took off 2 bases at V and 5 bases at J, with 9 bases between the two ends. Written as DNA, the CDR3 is TGTGCCAGCAGCTTATTCAGTGAAAATGAAAAACTGTTTTTT. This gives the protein CASSLFSENEKLFF. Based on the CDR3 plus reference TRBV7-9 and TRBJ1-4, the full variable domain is DTGVSQNPRHKITKRGQNVTFRCDPISEHNRLYWYRQTLGQGPEFLTYFQNEAQLEKSRLLSDRFSAERPKGSFSTLEIQRTEQGDSAMYLCASSLFSENEKLFFGSGTQLSVL.

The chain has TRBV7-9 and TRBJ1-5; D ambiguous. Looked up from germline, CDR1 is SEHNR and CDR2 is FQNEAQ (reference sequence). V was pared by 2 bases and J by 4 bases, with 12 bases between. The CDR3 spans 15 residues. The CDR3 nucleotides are TGTGCCAGCAGCTTAAGTGGGGATGGGAATCAGCCCCAGCATTTT. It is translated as CASSLSGDGNQPQHF.

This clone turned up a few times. The CDR3 loop reads CSVEDRGTYGYTF. The CDR3 nucleotides read TGCAGCGTTGAAGACAGAGGGACCTATGGCTACACCTTC. The chain combines TRBV29-1 with TRBJ1-2; tentatively, D is TRBD1 (5 bases). The germline CDR1 and CDR2 sequences are SQVTM and ANQGSEA. This CDR3 comprises 13 residues. V was clipped by 0 bases and J by 4 bases, with 9 bases between them.